This T cell receptor (beta chain) was captured by sequencing in a study of CD8+CD57+ T cells in acquired aplastic anemia. Study-wide background: Isolated CD4+ and CD8+ cells, once sorted, yielded DNA averaging roughly 3.2 ug. Healthy-donor CD4+ cells averaged about 11 million reads. Study outcomes and limitations: Shared by patients and controls, 25 to 35 CD8+ CDR3s were abundant in patients. Patient and control CD8+ Simpson's diversity was not significantly different.

This clonotype was counted ten times or more. Its antigen remains unidentified. The CDR3 runs to 18 residues. V trimming: 3 bases; J trimming: 3 bases; junction bases outside the gene matches: 13. The V gene's germline CDR1 is SGHDT and CDR2 YYEEEE. Both TCR beta VDJ combination and CDR3 sequence profiling were carried out. Genomic DNA was the template for this profiling. A single record per CDR3 protein comes from TCRdb applying MiXCR to the reads. The sample holds some 120,000 distinct CDR3 sequences, 48% seen once. The TCR sequence derives from a human donor in good health, serving as a control. V usage is TRBV5-6 and J usage is TRBJ2-2, with 8 bases matching TRBD1. The sequenced material came from sorted CD4+, CD8+, or CD8+CD57+ T cells (not recorded which) from PBMCs. The CDR3 reads CASSSQRTGNVYTGELFF. The CDR3 nucleotides read TGTGCCAGCAGCTCGCAACGGACAGGGAATGTGTACACCGGGGAGCTGTTTTTT.